These T cell receptor beta chains were read from a single sample in a study of cytomegalovirus exposure and HLA in healthy donors. Repertoires were generated with immunoSEQ multiplex PCR, while TCRdb's copy carries only in-frame clones and drops some. The sample lists under 150,000 clones, 70% to 90% occurring once. The sequenced sample consisted of PBMCs. All receptors come from a man aged 35 to 55 in good health and CMV-seronegative. CDR3s include the opening cysteine and the closing phenylalanine or tryptophan. The D gene is left open where the match is weak. Clone size is not always given. Where it is, it says once, few, many or a class for expanded clones.

clone_size,v_call,d_call,j_call,cdr3_nt,cdr3_aa
NA,TRBV29-1,TRBD1,TRBJ1-2,TGCAGCGCCCGGACAGGGTCTGGCTACACCTTC,CSARTGSGYTF
NA,TRBV2,NA,TRBJ2-1,TGTGCCAGCAGTGAGACGCACGGACTTGATAAGCAGTTCTTC,CASSETHGLDKQFF
NA,TRBV4-1,TRBD2,TRBJ2-3,TGCGCCAGCAGACTTAGACTAGCGGGGGCCACAGATACGCAGTATTTT,CASRLRLAGATDTQYF
NA,TRBV7-9,NA,TRBJ2-5,TGTGCCAGCAGCTCCCGGGTTGGCGACCAAGAGACCCAGTACTTC,CASSSRVGDQETQYF
NA,TRBV5-1,NA,TRBJ1-1,TGCGCCAGCAGCTTGGCCCAGGGGCCTGCCTTGAACACTGAAGCTTTCTTT,CASSLAQGPALNTEAFF
NA,TRBV2,NA,TRBJ2-5,TGTGCCAGCAGTAAAGGGCTAGAAAAGAGTGAGACCCAGTACTTC,CASSKGLEKSETQYF
NA,TRBV7-2,TRBD1,TRBJ1-6,TGTGCCAGCAGCCCGGAGGGACAGGGGTTTTCACCCCTCCACTTT,CASSPEGQGFSPLHF
NA,TRBV10-3,TRBD2,TRBJ2-7,TGTGCCATCAGTGGGAGCGGGGGGGTCACCTACGAGCAGTACTTC,CAISGSGGVTYEQYF
NA,TRBV6-5,NA,TRBJ1-2,TGTGCCAGCAGTTACTCGAGATCTAGGCCCTATGGCTACACCTTC,CASSYSRSRPYGYTF
NA,TRBV4-3,NA,TRBJ2-2,TGCGCCAGCAGCCAAGGGGGACTCAACACCGGGGAGCTGTTTTTT,CASSQGGLNTGELFF
NA,TRBV19,TRBD2,TRBJ2-2,TGTGCCAGTAGTAAAATGGGGGGACTAGCGGGAGCGAACACCGGGGAGCTGTTTTTT,CASSKMGGLAGANTGELFF
once,TRBV9,NA,TRBJ2-1,TGTGCCAGCAGCGAGCCATCCGGGGAACCCTCCTACAATGAGCAGTTCTTC,CASSEPSGEPSYNEQFF
once,TRBV5-5,NA,TRBJ2-7,TGTGCCAGTAGTCCGACCAAGCTCGGACTCTACGAGCAGTACTTC,CASSPTKLGLYEQYF
NA,TRBV5-5,TRBD2,TRBJ2-2,TGTGCCAGCAGCCTGAGCGGGACTGGCGACACCGGGGAGCTGTTTTTT,CASSLSGTGDTGELFF
NA,TRBV7-3,NA,TRBJ2-7,TGTGCCAGCAGCTTCGCCCACGGGACACAATACGAGCAGTACTTC,CASSFAHGTQYEQYF
once,TRBV5-5,NA,TRBJ2-7,TGTGCCAGCAGCTTGGGCGGATCGCTGGGCGAGCAGTACTTC,CASSLGGSLGEQYF
few,TRBV28,NA,TRBJ2-4,TGTGCCAGCGCCCTTTCGGGTGCCAAAAACATTCAGTACTTC,CASALSGAKNIQYF
NA,TRBV2,TRBD2,TRBJ2-1,TGTGCCAGCAGTGAAGCGCGGCCTAGCGGGGTCGATGAGCAGTTCTTC,CASSEARPSGVDEQFF
NA,TRBV7-3,NA,TRBJ1-1,TGTGCCAGCAGCTTAAAACAGGGAAGGACTGAAGCTTTCTTT,CASSLKQGRTEAFF
NA,TRBV7-9,TRBD2,TRBJ2-1,TGTGCCAGCAGCTTTACTAGCGACCTATACAATGAGCAGTTCTTC,CASSFTSDLYNEQFF
NA,TRBV4-1,TRBD1,TRBJ2-2,TGCGCCAGCAGCCCCCGGGACAGCTACACCGGGGAGCTGTTTTTT,CASSPRDSYTGELFF
NA,TRBV4-3,NA,TRBJ1-1,TGCGCCAGCAGCCAACACTTGAATGCCGAAACTGAAGCTTTCTTT,CASSQHLNAETEAFF
NA,TRBV19,TRBD1,TRBJ1-5,TGTGCCAGTAGTATTATGCGGACAGGGGAACAGCCCCAGCATTTT,CASSIMRTGEQPQHF
once,TRBV4-1,TRBD1,TRBJ1-2,TGCGCCAGCAGCAGCGGACAGGGGCCGATAAACTATGGCTACACCTTC,CASSSGQGPINYGYTF
NA,TRBV11-1,TRBD2,TRBJ2-7,TGTGCCAGCAGCTACGTCCGGGACTATGAGGAGCAGTACTTC,CASSYVRDYEEQYF
NA,TRBV25-1,TRBD2,TRBJ2-7,TGTGCCAGCAGCTGGACCCCCCAGGGAGGGACTCATTCCTACGAGCAGTACTTC,CASSWTPQGGTHSYEQYF
NA,TRBV27,TRBD1,TRBJ1-2,TGTGCCAGCAGTTTTACAGGGGCACGGTATGGCTACACCTTC,CASSFTGARYGYTF
NA,TRBV6-6,NA,TRBJ2-6,TGTGCCAGCCTCCAGGGGTCTGGGGCCAACGTCCTGACTTTC,CASLQGSGANVLTF
NA,TRBV5-1,NA,TRBJ2-3,TGCGCCAGCAGCTTCGGAGGGGGCGCAGATACGCAGTATTTT,CASSFGGGADTQYF
NA,TRBV21-1,NA,TRBJ1-4,TGTGCCAGCAGCAGACGGGCTGGGGCGCGCGAAAAACTGTTTTTT,CASSRRAGAREKLFF
NA,TRBV19,TRBD1,TRBJ2-3,TGTGCCACCAGACAGGGCGGCACAGATACGCAGTATTTT,CATRQGGTDTQYF
NA,TRBV28,NA,TRBJ1-2,TGTGCCAGCAGTCTAGAGAGCTATGGCTACACCTTC,CASSLESYGYTF
NA,TRBV19,TRBD2,TRBJ2-1,TGTGCCAGTACCCTGGGGACTAGACCCTACAATGAGCAGTTCTTC,CASTLGTRPYNEQFF
NA,TRBV29-1,NA,TRBJ2-5,TGCAGCGTTGGCAGTGCCCAAGAGACCCAGTACTTC,CSVGSAQETQYF
NA,TRBV7-2,NA,TRBJ2-1,TGTGCCAGCAGCTTAACCCCAGTTTGGGTAGCGGCTTCCTACAATGAGCAGTTCTTC,CASSLTPVWVAASYNEQFF
NA,TRBV4-3,TRBD2,TRBJ2-1,TGCGCCAGCAGCCATGGGACTAGTAGGGACAATGAGCAGTTCTTC,CASSHGTSRDNEQFF
few,TRBV7-2,TRBD2,TRBJ2-3,TGTGCCAGCAGCTTCAGCGGGGGTCTTAGCACAGATACGCAGTATTTT,CASSFSGGLSTDTQYF
NA,TRBV5-1,NA,TRBJ1-1,TGCGCCAGCAGCGTGGGGGGGGGCCGGGGATTCACTGAAGCTTTCTTT,CASSVGGGRGFTEAFF
NA,TRBV27,NA,TRBJ2-7,TGTGCCAGCAGTTTCCAGGGGATCTCCTACGAGCAGTACTTC,CASSFQGISYEQYF
NA,TRBV5-1,NA,TRBJ2-1,TGCGCCAGCAGCTTTCCAGGGGTCTACAATGAGCAGTTCTTC,CASSFPGVYNEQFF
NA,TRBV5-1,TRBD1,TRBJ1-5,TGCGCCAGCAGCCCCGGGACAGGGGCTCAGCCCCAGCATTTT,CASSPGTGAQPQHF
NA,TRBV7-2,TRBD2,TRBJ2-3,TGTGCCAGCAGCTTAGTGGGGAGGGGAGATACGCAGTATTTT,CASSLVGRGDTQYF
NA,TRBV6-6,TRBD1,TRBJ2-7,TGTGCCAGCATTCCCCAGGGGGCGGGGGAGCAGTACTTC,CASIPQGAGEQYF
NA,TRBV29-1,NA,TRBJ1-1,TGCAGCTATAAGGGGCTCGACACTGAAGCTTTCTTT,CSYKGLDTEAFF
NA,TRBV28,NA,TRBJ1-1,TGTGCCAGCAGTAACCTCGGACAGAACACTGAAGCTTTCTTT,CASSNLGQNTEAFF
NA,TRBV5-1,NA,TRBJ2-1,TGCGCCAGCAGCCTCCCAGGTGGGGCGAGCTCCTACAATGAGCAGTTCTTC,CASSLPGGASSYNEQFF
few,TRBV6-5,NA,TRBJ1-1,TGTGCCAGCAGGGCTGAGTGGAGTAACACTGAAGCTTTCTTT,CASRAEWSNTEAFF
NA,TRBV19,NA,TRBJ1-5,TGTGCCAGTAGTATCCTTAAAGGGGCCAATCAGCCCCAGCATTTT,CASSILKGANQPQHF
once,TRBV6-4,TRBD1,TRBJ1-1,TGTGCCAGCAGTCGGGACAGATCCAGGACTGAAGCTTTCTTT,CASSRDRSRTEAFF
NA,TRBV21-1,NA,TRBJ2-7,TGTGCCAGCAGCAACCCCCGACTAGCGGGGCCCTACGAGCAGTACTTC,CASSNPRLAGPYEQYF
few,TRBV5-1,NA,TRBJ2-7,TGCGCCAGCAGCCGCGGGCAGCCCGGTGGGACCTACGAGCAGTACTTC,CASSRGQPGGTYEQYF
NA,TRBV28,NA,TRBJ1-1,TGTGCCAGCAGTTTAGAGTACGATGACAGGCTTGCTTTCTTT,CASSLEYDDRLAFF
few,TRBV10-1,NA,TRBJ1-5,TGCGCCAGCAGCCTGATAGCGGGTCTCAGATCGGGTCAGCCCCAGCATTTT,CASSLIAGLRSGQPQHF
NA,TRBV2,TRBD1,TRBJ1-6,TGTGCCAGCAGTGCGGACAGGGGTCGATCACCCCTCCACTTT,CASSADRGRSPLHF
NA,TRBV2,NA,TRBJ1-3,TGTGCCAGCAGTGAAATCGGGCAGGCCTTAGGCCCGGGAGGAAACACCATATATTTT,CASSEIGQALGPGGNTIYF